Described below is a single T cell receptor beta chain sequence and its context. The antigen is undetermined. The record originates from a study of T cell responses to AZD1222 COVID-19 vaccine. Study outcomes and limitations: Donors were mostly white British, more females; clonal diversity possibly underestimated. In the spike-specific TCR repertoire, nearly half reportedly target unmutated variant regions. Only after the peak T cell response were repertoires sampled.

Second-dose groups at about 4 or about 12 weeks were pooled. CDR3 size: 15 residues. The germline gives CDR1 KGHSH, CDR2 LQKENI. V was pared by 6 bases and J by 1 base, with 15 bases between. Clones were read by immunoSEQ multiplex PCR, and TCRdb kept only the in-frame ones, dropping some. In the table there are under 95,000 clones, 75% to 90% of which are singletons. This TCR was recovered from an adult who received the AZD1222 COVID-19 vaccine. This specimen consisted of peripheral blood, obtained 28 days after the second AZD1222 dose. The V call is TRBV18, the J call TRBJ1-1; D ambiguous. DNA of the CDR3: TGTGCCAGCTCGCACCACCCAGAAGGGAACACTGAAGCTTTCTTT. It codes for CASSHHPEGNTEAFF.